This T cell receptor beta chain appears in the sequencing data of a study of control samples from healthy donors and cancer patients (dated by TCRdb to the early 2020s). Notes on this clone: Its antigen target is currently unknown. It has no much larger one-base neighbor in the sample; base qualities were not kept.

The protocol used for the library was the immunoSEQ multiplex PCR assay. The clones in this table, taken by TCRdb from immuneACCESS, are in-frame only. Not every clone is retained; where verified, under half of the shortfall comes from an unresolved V gene, and the cause of the rest is unknown. This sample lists about 130,000 clones; more than 85% were detected once. Of the sample, about 1.7% is held by the ten largest clones. The germline V gene supplies CDR1 SGHVS and CDR2 FQNEAQ. Trimming takes 4 bases from V and 0 bases from J, and the germline ends sit 9 bases apart. CDR3 length: 15 amino acids, cysteine to phenylalanine. Of all the DNA, just the CDR3 is kept, 45 bases in frame from base 1.

This chain joins TRBV7-8 to TRBJ1-4, with the identity of the D gene unclear. The source material was PBMCs. The receptor was derived from a man between 50 and 59 years old with head and neck cancer. The DNA is as follows: TGTGCCAGCAGCTCGGACCCTGCAACTAATGAAAAACTGTTTTTT. It codes for CASSSDPATNEKLFF.